The 25 T cell receptor beta chains given below trace back to one sample, sequenced in a study of blood T cell repertoires in COVID-19. Method: immunoSEQ multiplex PCR; TCRdb's copy keeps in-frame clones and lacks some. Of 250,000 to 300,000 clones in the sample, 90% to 95% were seen once. The source material was PBMCs or T cells enriched from blood (not recorded which). All receptors derive from a human donor in a cohort exposed to, infected with or recovered from COVID-19 (not recorded which). The donor label of this sample is uncertain.

The rearrangement joins TRBV5-4 to TRBJ1-1, with a possible D match to TRBD1 (5 bases). Germline-derived CDR1 and CDR2 are SGHNT and YYREEE (reference sequence). V lost 4 bases, J lost 4 bases, and 20 bases lay in between. CDR3 length: 16 residues. CDR3 coding DNA: TGTGCCAGCAGCCCCCCTACCGGGGGGTTAGGCACTGAAGCTTTCTTT. Translating gives CASSPPTGGLGTEAFF.

The CDR3 DNA reads as TGTGCCAGCAGCTCAAGGACAGCCCTCCCCTTCTATGGCTACACCTTC. Its translation: CASSSRTALPFYGYTF. This chain links TRBV21-1 with TRBJ1-2; the listed D gene, TRBD1, was not tested against the DNA. TRBV21-1 represents a pseudogene. This CDR3 spans 16 amino acids.

CDR3 loop: CASTTRLALYEQYF. CDR3 nucleotide sequence: TGTGCCAGCACCACAAGACTAGCTTTGTACGAGCAGTACTTC. The chain has TRBV7-8 and TRBJ2-7, with 7 bases that match TRBD2. Germline trimming cut 7 bases from V and 4 bases from J; bases unmatched to any gene: 10. Germline CDR1 and CDR2: SGHVS and FQNEAQ. This CDR3 spans 14 amino acids.

The genes are TRBV5-4 and TRBJ2-2; D is possibly TRBD1 (5 bases). CDR1 and CDR2 (germline): SGHNT, YYREEE (reference sequence). CDR3 length: 15 amino acids. Trimming shortened V by 0 bases and J by 1 base, and 7 bases separated the two germline ends. The DNA of the CDR3 is TGTGCCAGCAGCTTGGGACAGAGGAACACCGGGGAGCTGTTTTTT. Protein product: CASSLGQRNTGELFF.

CDR3 coding DNA: TGTGCCAGCAGTTTGTTGCAGGCAGATACGCAGTATTTT. Protein: CASSLLQADTQYF. The chain combines TRBV12-3 or TRBV12-4 with TRBJ2-3; the D is unclear. The CDR3 loop spans 13 amino acids. With 3 bases removed from V and 4 bases from J, the gap between germline ends came to 8 bases.

The rearrangement uses TRBV7-2 and TRBJ2-7; D possibly corresponds to TRBD1 (5 bases). Germline CDR1 is SGHTA and CDR2 is FQGNSA. V was cut by 0 bases and J by 0 bases, with 12 bases left in between. The CDR3 has 16 residues. This CDR3 reads CASSLALTANSYEQYF. CDR3 bases: TGTGCCAGCAGCTTAGCGCTGACAGCGAACTCCTACGAGCAGTACTTC. Full variable domain (remainder filled in from reference TRBV7-2 and TRBJ2-7): GAGVSQSPSNKVTEKGKDVELRCDPISGHTALYWYRQSLGQGLEFLIYFQGNSAPDKSGLPSDRFSAERTGGSVSTLTIQRTQQEDSAVYLCASSLALTANSYEQYFGPGTRLTVT.

Here the CDR3 reads CASSQDLTQGSRGYTF. In DNA, the CDR3 is TGCGCCAGCAGCCAAGACCTCACCCAGGGGAGTAGGGGCTACACCTTC. The chain is built from TRBV4-3 and TRBJ1-2; maybe TRBD1 (6 bases). The CDR3 runs to 16 residues. The V and J ends lost 0 bases and 8 bases respectively, with 19 bases between them. Germline V gives CDR1 LGHNA, CDR2 YSLEER.

The rearrangement uses TRBV21-1 and TRBJ2-3; the table's D call of TRBD2 was not tested on the DNA. TRBV21-1 is assigned pseudogene status. CDR3 length equals 15 residues. This chain's CDR3 is CASSMPSGEVDTQYF. CDR3 sequence (DNA): TGTGCCAGCAGCATGCCTAGCGGAGAGGTTGATACGCAGTATTTT.

The gene calls are TRBV18 and TRBJ2-7; weak D call: TRBD1 (6 bases). Germline CDR1 KGHSH, CDR2 LQKENI. With 6 bases removed from V and 2 bases from J, the gap between germline ends came to 11 bases. This CDR3 comprises 13 residues. CDR3 loop: CASSHGQPYEQYF. In nucleotides, the CDR3 is TGTGCCAGCTCCCACGGACAGCCCTACGAGCAGTACTTC.

This chain links TRBV6-1 with TRBJ2-7; 10 bases align to TRBD1. The ends lost 3 bases at V and 5 bases at J; junction bases unmatched: 4. The CDR3 covers 14 residues. Germline V CDR1 and CDR2: MNHNS, SASEGT. The CDR3 spells CASSDIGTGDEQYF. The CDR3 DNA reads as TGTGCCAGCAGTGATATTGGGACAGGGGACGAGCAGTACTTC.

This chain's CDR3 is CASSLGSRGLQETQYF. The DNA for the CDR3 is TGCGCCAGCAGCTTGGGGTCCAGGGGGCTACAGGAGACCCAGTACTTC. The V gene is TRBV5-1, the J gene TRBJ2-5; 8 bases align to TRBD1. This CDR3 has 16 amino acids. After removal of 0 bases from V and 5 bases from J, the junction contained 9 bases not matched to a gene. Germline CDR1 is SGHRS and CDR2 is YFSETQ.

This chain connects TRBV2 to TRBJ1-6; weak D call: TRBD1 (6 bases). V dropped 5 bases and J dropped 5 bases, with 10 bases sitting between them. The CDR3 sequence is 14 residues long. CDR1 is SNHLY and CDR2 is FYNNEI in the germline V gene. Here the CDR3 reads CASSSTGDNSPLHF. The CDR3 bases are TGTGCCAGCAGTTCGACAGGCGATAATTCACCCCTCCACTTT. The whole variable domain, remainder taken from reference TRBV2 and TRBJ1-6, is EPEVTQTPSHQVTQMGQEVILRCVPISNHLYFYWYRQILGQKVEFLVSFYNNEISEKSEIFDDQFSVERPDGSNFTLKIRSTKLEDSAMYFCASSSTGDNSPLHFGNGTRLTVT.

The rearrangement joins TRBV18 to TRBJ2-3; D is possibly TRBD2 (6 bases). Germline-derived CDR1 and CDR2 are KGHSH and LQKENI. CDR3 size: 16 residues. Trimming stripped 2 bases from V and 5 bases from J, with 17 bases between. The CDR3 region is CASSPNTGTLQDTQYF. The DNA for the CDR3 is TGTGCCAGCTCACCAAACACCGGGACTCTACAAGATACGCAGTATTTT.

V gene TRBV18 combines with J gene TRBJ2-1; weak D call: TRBD1 (8 bases). Germline V gene lookup returns CDR1 KGHSH and CDR2 LQKENI. The CDR3 is 15 residues long. V lost 4 bases and J 7 bases, leaving 17 bases between the germline ends. The CDR3 DNA is TGTGCCAGCTCACTACAGGGGGAGCGGGGTAATGAGCAGTTCTTC. Amino acids: CASSLQGERGNEQFF.

This rearrangement joins TRBV9 to TRBJ2-5; 9 nucleotides line up with TRBD2. Per germline, CDR1 SGDLS and CDR2 YYNGEE. The trim removed 0 bases at V and 1 base at J, leaving 7 bases unmatched. This CDR3 region has 17 residues. The CDR3 coding sequence is TGTGCCAGCAGCGTAGGACGGCGCGGGGGGGCCCAAGAGACCCAGTACTTC. This translates into CASSVGRRGGAQETQYF.

The chain recombines TRBV6-5 with TRBJ2-7, with D unresolved. Between the trimmed V and J ends, which lost 5 bases and 3 bases, there was a span of 8 bases. The CDR3 length is 12 residues. The germline CDR1 and CDR2 sequences are MNHEY and SVGAGI. The CDR3, as DNA: TGTGCCAGCAGTCAGGCAAACTACGAGCAGTACTTC. This codes for CASSQANYEQYF.

The chain recombines TRBV7-2 with TRBJ1-2, with D perhaps matching TRBD1 (5 bases). V lost 1 base and J 5 bases, leaving 14 bases between the germline ends. This CDR3 contains 15 residues. Germline CDR1 reads SGHTA; CDR2 reads FQGNSA. The CDR3: CASSLEGHSKYGYTF. The CDR3 DNA reads TGTGCCAGCAGCTTAGAAGGACACAGCAAATATGGCTACACCTTC. The whole variable domain, filled in from reference TRBV7-2 and TRBJ1-2, reads GAGVSQSPSNKVTEKGKDVELRCDPISGHTALYWYRQSLGQGLEFLIYFQGNSAPDKSGLPSDRFSAERTGGSVSTLTIQRTQQEDSAVYLCASSLEGHSKYGYTFGSGTRLTVV.

This sequence joins TRBV5-6 and TRBJ2-2, with 9 bases that match TRBD2. The ends lost 0 bases at V and 4 bases at J; junction bases unmatched: 7. In germline, CDR1 is SGHDT, CDR2 YYEEEE. The CDR3 extends over 17 amino acids. Here the CDR3 reads CASSLARLAGTTGELFF. In DNA form, the CDR3 reads TGTGCCAGCAGCTTGGCCAGGCTAGCGGGGACCACCGGGGAGCTGTTTTTT.

The V and J genes are TRBV23-1 and TRBJ1-4, with 7 bases fitting TRBD1. Being an ORF, TRBV23-1 has a function that is uncertain. The CDR3 extends over 14 amino acids. Trimming removed 8 bases from V and 11 bases from J; junction bases left unmatched: 14. The CDR3 region is CASVAKGQARKLFF. CDR3 bases: TGCGCCAGCGTCGCCAAAGGACAGGCCAGGAAACTGTTTTTT.

This chain connects TRBV11-2 to TRBJ2-7; tentatively, D is TRBD2 (6 bases). Trimming stripped 4 bases from V and 8 bases from J, with 21 bases between. The germline V gene has CDR1 SGHAT and CDR2 FQNNGV. The CDR3 runs to 15 residues. CDR3 sequence: CASSSVGGKRRKQYF. CDR3 sequence (DNA): TGTGCCAGCAGCTCGGTTGGGGGGAAACGTAGGAAGCAGTACTTC.

The rearrangement links TRBV7-2 to TRBJ1-1; D might be TRBD1 (5 bases). The CDR3 extends over 14 amino acids. Germline lookup yields CDR1 SGHTA and CDR2 FQGNSA. Trimming removed 4 bases at V and 4 bases at J, with 13 bases between. This chain's CDR3 is CASSSLQGATEAFF. The CDR3 DNA reads as TGTGCCAGCAGCTCACTACAAGGGGCCACTGAAGCTTTCTTT.

The chain joins TRBV25-1 to TRBJ1-5; the match to TRBD1 covers 9 bases. Germline trimming cut 3 bases from V and 10 bases from J; bases unmatched to any gene: 7. Germline-derived CDR1 and CDR2 are MGHDK and SYGVNS. This CDR3 region has 14 residues. DNA for the CDR3: TGTGCCAGCAGTGATCGGACAGGGGAACGACCCCAGCATTTT. Amino acids: CASSDRTGERPQHF.

The CDR3 reads CASSPRAGGVVEGYTF. The CDR3 coding sequence is TGTGCCAGCAGCCCCCGGGCGGGGGGGGTAGTCGAAGGCTACACCTTC. The rearrangement joins TRBV7-9 to TRBJ1-2; the D gene is possibly TRBD1 (5 bases). V was pared by 5 bases and J by 8 bases, with 24 bases between. CDR3 length: 16 residues. CDR1 is SEHNR and CDR2 is FQNEAQ in the germline V gene (reference sequence). The whole variable domain, filled in from reference TRBV7-9 and TRBJ1-2, reads DTGVSQNPRHKITKRGQNVTFRCDPISEHNRLYWYRQTLGQGPEFLTYFQNEAQLEKSRLLSDRFSAERPKGSFSTLEIQRTEQGDSAMYLCASSPRAGGVVEGYTFGSGTRLTVV.

This clone appeared once. The chain has TRBV2 and TRBJ1-6; a weak D match, TRBD1 (6 bases). With 6 bases removed from V and 11 bases from J, the gap between germline ends came to 20 bases. The CDR3 covers 15 residues. Per the germline V gene, CDR1 is SNHLY and CDR2 is FYNNEI. The chain's CDR3 is CASRLGQFRGPPLHF. In DNA, the CDR3 is TGTGCCAGCAGACTTGGACAGTTCCGAGGTCCACCCCTCCACTTT. The entire variable domain, with the rest obtained from reference TRBV2 and TRBJ1-6, is as follows: EPEVTQTPSHQVTQMGQEVILRCVPISNHLYFYWYRQILGQKVEFLVSFYNNEISEKSEIFDDQFSVERPDGSNFTLKIRSTKLEDSAMYFCASRLGQFRGPPLHFGNGTRLTVT.

The chain uses TRBV30 and TRBJ1-2, with D tentatively TRBD1 (6 bases). CDR3 length: 15 amino acids. CDR1 is GTSNPN and CDR2 is SVGIG in the germline V gene (reference sequence). The V and J ends lost 4 bases and 8 bases respectively, with 23 bases between them. CDR3 DNA: TGTGCCTGGATCTTTTCCCGGGGGGGGGCTAAGGGCTACACCTTC. Its protein product is CAWIFSRGGAKGYTF.